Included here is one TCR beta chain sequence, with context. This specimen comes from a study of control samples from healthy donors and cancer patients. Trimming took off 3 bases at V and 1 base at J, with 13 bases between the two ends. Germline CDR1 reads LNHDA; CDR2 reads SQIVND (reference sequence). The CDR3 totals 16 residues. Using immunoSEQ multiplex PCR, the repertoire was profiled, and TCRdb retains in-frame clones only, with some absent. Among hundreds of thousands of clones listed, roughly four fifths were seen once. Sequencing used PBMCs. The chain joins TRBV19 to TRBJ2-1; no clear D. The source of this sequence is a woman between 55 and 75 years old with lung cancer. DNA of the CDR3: TGTGCCAGTAGTATCAACCGTTTGAGTTCCTACAATGAGCAGTTCTTC. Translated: CASSINRLSSYNEQFF.